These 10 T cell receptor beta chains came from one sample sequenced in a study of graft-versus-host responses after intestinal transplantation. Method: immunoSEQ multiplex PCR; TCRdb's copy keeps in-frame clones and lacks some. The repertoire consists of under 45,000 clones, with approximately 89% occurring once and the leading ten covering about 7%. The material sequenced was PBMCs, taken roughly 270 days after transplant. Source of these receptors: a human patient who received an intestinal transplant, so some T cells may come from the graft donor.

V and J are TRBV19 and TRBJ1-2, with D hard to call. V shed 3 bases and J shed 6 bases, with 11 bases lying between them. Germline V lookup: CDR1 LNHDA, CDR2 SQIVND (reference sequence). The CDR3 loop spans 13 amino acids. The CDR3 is CASSISGWDGYTF. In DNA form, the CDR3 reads TGTGCCAGTAGTATTTCGGGATGGGATGGCTACACCTTC.

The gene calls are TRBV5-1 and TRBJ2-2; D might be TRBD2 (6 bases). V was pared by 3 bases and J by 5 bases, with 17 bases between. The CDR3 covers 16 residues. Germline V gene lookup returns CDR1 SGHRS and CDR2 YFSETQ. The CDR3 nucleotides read TGCGCCAGCAGCTCTGGACTACCGGGATTTACCGGGGAGCTGTTTTTT. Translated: CASSSGLPGFTGELFF.

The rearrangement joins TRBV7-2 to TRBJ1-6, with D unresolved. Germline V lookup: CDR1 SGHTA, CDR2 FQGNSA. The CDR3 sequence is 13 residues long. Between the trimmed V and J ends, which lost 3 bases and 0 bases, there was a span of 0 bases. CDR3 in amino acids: CASSFSYNSPLHF. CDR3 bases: TGTGCCAGCAGCTTCTCCTATAATTCACCCCTCCACTTT.

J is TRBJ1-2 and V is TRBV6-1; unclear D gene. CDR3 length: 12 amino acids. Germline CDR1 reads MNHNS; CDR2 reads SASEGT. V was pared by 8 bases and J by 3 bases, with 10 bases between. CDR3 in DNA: TGTGCCAGCGACCGCAGCGACTATGGCTACACCTTC. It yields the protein CASDRSDYGYTF.

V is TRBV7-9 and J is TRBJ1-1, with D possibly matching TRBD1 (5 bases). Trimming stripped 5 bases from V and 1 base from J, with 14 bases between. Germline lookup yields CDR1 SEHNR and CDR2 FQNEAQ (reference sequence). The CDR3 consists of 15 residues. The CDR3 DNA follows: TGTGCCAGCAGCCAAGGACCGGGGCGGAACACTGAAGCTTTCTTT. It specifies CASSQGPGRNTEAFF.

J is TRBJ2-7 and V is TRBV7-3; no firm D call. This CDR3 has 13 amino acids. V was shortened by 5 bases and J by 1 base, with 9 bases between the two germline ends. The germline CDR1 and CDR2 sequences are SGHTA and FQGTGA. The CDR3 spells CASSASGSYEQYF. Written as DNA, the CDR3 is TGTGCCAGCAGCGCGTCGGGTTCCTACGAGCAGTACTTC.

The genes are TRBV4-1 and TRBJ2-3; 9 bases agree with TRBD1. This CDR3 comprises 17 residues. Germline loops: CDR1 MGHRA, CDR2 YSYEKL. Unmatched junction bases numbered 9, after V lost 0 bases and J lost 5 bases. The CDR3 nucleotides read TGCGCCAGCAGCCAAGATATTTGGGACAGGGTCGGAGATACGCAGTATTTT. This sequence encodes CASSQDIWDRVGDTQYF.

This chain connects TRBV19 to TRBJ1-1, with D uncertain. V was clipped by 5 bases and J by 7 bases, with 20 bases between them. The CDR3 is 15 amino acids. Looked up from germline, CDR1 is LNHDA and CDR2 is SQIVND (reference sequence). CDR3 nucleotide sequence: TGTGCCAGTAGTCTCCGGGAGCCCCGGACTGATGAAGCTTTCTTT. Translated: CASSLREPRTDEAFF.

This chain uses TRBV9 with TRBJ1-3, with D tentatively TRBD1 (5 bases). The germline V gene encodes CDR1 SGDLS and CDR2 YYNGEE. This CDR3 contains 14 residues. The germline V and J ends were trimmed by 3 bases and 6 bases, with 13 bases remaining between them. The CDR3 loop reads CASSGQGYANTIYF. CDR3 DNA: TGTGCCAGCAGCGGCCAGGGTTATGCAAACACCATATATTTT. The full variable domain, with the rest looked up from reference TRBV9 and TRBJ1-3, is DSGVTQTPKHLITATGQRVTLRCSPRSGDLSVYWYQQSLDQGLQFLIQYYNGEERAKGNILERFSAQQFPDLHSELNLSSLELGDSALYFCASSGQGYANTIYFGEGSWLTVV.

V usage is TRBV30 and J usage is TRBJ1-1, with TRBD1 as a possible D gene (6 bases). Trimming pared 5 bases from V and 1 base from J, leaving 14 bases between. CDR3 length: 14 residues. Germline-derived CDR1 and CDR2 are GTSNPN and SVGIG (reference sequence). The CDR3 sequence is CAWEWGAGNTEAFF. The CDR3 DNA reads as TGTGCCTGGGAGTGGGGGGCTGGGAACACTGAAGCTTTCTTT.